This T cell receptor (beta chain) was sequenced during a study of T cell clonality in common variable immunodeficiency. Study-wide results and limits: CVID subjects showed higher TCRbeta clonality than healthy controls. T cell subpopulation sequencing would be needed to explain CVID clonality.

This CDR3 contains 16 residues. CDR1 is DFQATT and CDR2 is SNEGSKA in the germline V gene (reference sequence). The junction had 11 bases not matched to a gene; V was cut back by 1 base and J by 6 bases. The sample holds many counts of this clone. What it binds is not known. The read is 3 residues too short to cover the CDR3 end, so that end is filled in from the germline J gene. Sequencing was performed with immunoSEQ multiplex PCR; in TCRdb, only in-frame clones are kept and a portion is missing. The repertoire has under 45,000 clones, none seen only once; the ten largest take around 1.4%. This sequence originates from a person aged 18-70 years in good health. Sequencing was performed on peripheral blood mononuclear cells. V and J are TRBV20-1 and TRBJ1-5, with 8 bases that match TRBD1. CDR3 DNA, as far as it was read: TGCAGTGCTAGAGGAACAAATGACAGGGGAGGTCAGCCC. Its translation is CSARGTNDRGGQP. In full, the CDR3 is CSARGTNDRGGQPQHF.